This TCR beta chain was identified in a study of T cell responses to AZD1222 COVID-19 vaccine. Regarding this clone: The antigen is undetermined.

Measured with immunoSEQ multiplex PCR; TCRdb has only the in-frame clones, and not every one. The profile shows about 150,000 clones, about 87% of them singletons. The CDR3 covers 14 residues. J was trimmed by 10 bases and V by 2 bases; bases with no gene match: 5. The germline CDR1 and CDR2 sequences are SGHDT and YYEEEE. Notes on the study in general: Across the whole spike, CD4 TCRs peaked at regions 160-218 and 743-854.

Source: peripheral blood, taken on day 0 of AZD1222 vaccination. The receptor was derived from an adult in good health. The chain has TRBV5-6 and TRBJ2-1; TRBD1 agrees at 11 bases. The CDR3 loop reads CASSFQDRGPEQFF. In DNA form, the CDR3 reads TGTGCCAGCAGCTTTCAGGACAGGGGGCCGGAGCAGTTCTTC.